Below, 23 T cell receptor beta chains from the same sample are listed, as sequenced in a study of blood T cell repertoires in COVID-19. Here immunoSEQ multiplex PCR was the method, and the copy in TCRdb shows in-frame clones only, minus some. The table records about 290,000 clones, roughly 80% of them present only once. The sequenced sample consisted of peripheral blood. The receptors come from a woman in her forties or fifties with active or convalescent COVID-19.

The chain has TRBV2 and TRBJ2-1; a possible D gene is TRBD1 (6 bases). Per the germline V gene, CDR1 is SNHLY and CDR2 is FYNNEI. Trimming pared 4 bases from V and 9 bases from J, leaving 22 bases between. The CDR3 runs to 16 residues. CDR3 nucleotide sequence: TGTGCCAGCAGTGCCTCGGCCCGACAGGCGTCCGGTGAGCAGTTCTTC. This codes for CASSASARQASGEQFF.

The V call is TRBV18, the J call TRBJ1-3, with TRBD1 matching over 9 bases. With V trimmed by 4 bases and J by 1 base, 5 bases remained unmatched. This CDR3 is 16 amino acids long. Germline CDR1 and CDR2: KGHSH and LQKENI. This CDR3 reads CASSLTGGASGNTIYF. CDR3 nucleotides: TGTGCCAGCTCACTCACAGGGGGCGCTTCTGGAAACACCATATATTTT.

The rearrangement joins TRBV28 to TRBJ2-5, with D perhaps matching TRBD1 (5 bases). The length of the CDR3 is 13 residues. Trimming stripped 6 bases from V and 2 bases from J, with 10 bases between. CDR1 is MDHEN and CDR2 is SYDVKM in the germline V gene. The CDR3 DNA follows: TGTGCCAGCAGATACAGGTTACAAGAGACCCAGTACTTC. Translating it yields CASRYRLQETQYF.

The rearrangement links TRBV5-5 to TRBJ2-2; 9 nucleotides match TRBD1. Trimming cost V 4 bases and J 6 bases; bases outside gene matches: 10. The CDR3 consists of 16 residues. CDR1 is SGHKS and CDR2 is YYEKEE in the germline V gene (reference sequence). This CDR3 reads CASSITGTGLPGELFF. The CDR3 DNA follows: TGTGCCAGCAGCATAACCGGGACAGGGCTTCCCGGGGAGCTGTTTTTT.

The J gene is TRBJ2-2, the V gene TRBV11-3, with 10 bases matching TRBD1. Germline trimming cut 1 base from V and 5 bases from J; bases unmatched to any gene: 4. Germline CDR1 is SGHNT and CDR2 is YENEEA. The CDR3 has 16 amino acids. CDR3 nucleotide sequence: TGTGCCAGCAGCTTAGGGGACAGGGGCGATACCGGGGAGCTGTTTTTT. Amino acids: CASSLGDRGDTGELFF.

The V gene is TRBV28, the J gene TRBJ1-1; D gene ambiguous. Germline assignment: CDR1 MDHEN and CDR2 SYDVKM. CDR3 size: 13 residues. V was clipped by 6 bases and J by 0 bases, with 8 bases between them. CDR3 bases: TGTGCCAGCAGGAAAACGGTGAACACTGAAGCTTTCTTT. Its protein product is CASRKTVNTEAFF.

The chain employs TRBV11-2 and TRBJ2-3; 13 nucleotides align to TRBD2. V shed 0 bases and J 4 bases; nucleotides not matched to a gene: 4. The CDR3 is made up of 17 amino acids. Germline V gives CDR1 SGHAT, CDR2 FQNNGV. CDR3 DNA sequence: TGTGCCAGCAGCTTAGAGCCCGGACTAGCGGGAGCAGATACGCAGTATTTT. This translates into CASSLEPGLAGADTQYF. The full variable domain, rest sourced from reference TRBV11-2 and TRBJ2-3, is EAGVAQSPRYKIIEKRQSVAFWCNPISGHATLYWYQQILGQGPKLLIQFQNNGVVDDSQLPKDRFSAERLKGVDSTLKIQPAKLEDSAVYLCASSLEPGLAGADTQYFGPGTRLTVL.

The chain recombines TRBV6-5 with TRBJ1-4; TRBD1 is a possible D gene (6 bases). CDR1 and CDR2 (germline): MNHEY, SVGAGI. V was cut by 7 bases and J by 7 bases, with 16 bases left in between. This CDR3 is built from 14 residues. CDR3 bases: TGTGCCAGCAAAGATTGGGGCAGGGGTGAAAAACTGTTTTTT. It specifies CASKDWGRGEKLFF.

The chain has TRBV9 and TRBJ2-7, with TRBD2 as a possible D gene (5 bases). Germline values: CDR1 SGDLS, CDR2 YYNGEE. This CDR3 comprises 14 residues. V was trimmed by 3 bases and J by 6 bases, leaving 16 bases between them. This CDR3 is CASSGGVTRAEQYF. The CDR3 DNA is TGTGCCAGCAGCGGAGGAGTTACTAGGGCCGAGCAGTACTTC.

In its sample, this clone was seen once. The V gene is TRBV4-2, the J gene TRBJ2-2; 13 nucleotides match TRBD2. This CDR3 has 16 amino acids. V shed 4 bases, J shed 5 bases, and the junction held 4 bases outside the gene matches. Germline V gives CDR1 LGHNA, CDR2 YNFKEQ. CDR3 sequence (DNA): TGTGCCAGCAGCCCACTAGCGGGAGGGGGTACCGGGGAGCTGTTTTTT. Its translation: CASSPLAGGGTGELFF.

The rearrangement joins TRBV28 to TRBJ1-5; D might be TRBD1 (5 bases). This CDR3 spans 15 amino acids. CDR1 is MDHEN and CDR2 is SYDVKM in the germline V gene. V lost 3 bases and J 4 bases, leaving 13 bases between the germline ends. The CDR3 spells CASSFGGAGNQPQHF. The CDR3 nucleotides are TGTGCCAGCAGTTTCGGGGGAGCGGGGAATCAGCCCCAGCATTTT.

V and J are TRBV19 and TRBJ1-1, with a tentative D call TRBD1 (5 bases). The CDR3 sequence is 17 residues long. CDR1 and CDR2 (germline): LNHDA, SQIVND (reference sequence). V was cut by 11 bases and J by 0 bases, with 25 bases left in between. The CDR3 DNA follows: TGTGCCTGCGCAAAGGCAGGGATGTCGAGCTTGAACACTGAAGCTTTCTTT. Translated: CACAKAGMSSLNTEAFF.

The chain is built from TRBV28 and TRBJ1-2; 10 bases align to TRBD1. This CDR3 has 14 residues. Trimming at V came to 5 bases and at J to 4 bases, leaving 4 bases not matched to a gene. CDR1 and CDR2 from the germline V gene are MDHEN and SYDVKM. The CDR3, as DNA: TGTGCCAGCAGTCGGGACAGGGGCTTCTATGGCTACACCTTC. It specifies CASSRDRGFYGYTF.

The rearrangement joins TRBV28 to TRBJ2-6, with D unclear. This CDR3 spans 21 amino acids. Trimming shortened V by 3 bases and J by 0 bases, and 24 bases separated the two germline ends. CDR1 MDHEN and CDR2 SYDVKM come from the germline V gene. The CDR3 is CASSFMGKYDPLSSGANVLTF. The CDR3 DNA follows: TGTGCCAGCAGTTTTATGGGCAAATACGACCCCCTTAGCTCTGGGGCCAACGTCCTGACTTTC.

CDR3 nucleotides: TGTGCCAGCAGTTCGCCGGGACTAGCGGGAGACCCGTTCTACGAGCAGTACTTC. It is translated as CASSSPGLAGDPFYEQYF. This chain joins TRBV28 and TRBJ2-7; TRBD2 aligns across 14 bases. Unmatched junction bases numbered 11, after V lost 4 bases and J lost 3 bases. CDR1 MDHEN and CDR2 SYDVKM come from the germline V gene. The CDR3 runs 18 residues.

The V gene is TRBV2, the J gene TRBJ1-2; maybe TRBD1 (6 bases). This CDR3 region has 14 residues. V dropped 8 bases and J dropped 5 bases, with 18 bases sitting between them. Germline loops: CDR1 SNHLY, CDR2 FYNNEI. The CDR3 is CASGFRDTLYGYTF. CDR3 nucleotides: TGTGCCAGCGGTTTCAGGGACACGTTATATGGCTACACCTTC.

The chain couples TRBV4-1 to TRBJ2-1; 10 bases match TRBD2. V trimming: 4 bases; J trimming: 9 bases; junction bases outside the gene matches: 9. Germline CDR1 is MGHRA and CDR2 is YSYEKL. There are 15 residues in the CDR3. The chain's CDR3 is CASSPLTSGSTEQFF. The CDR3 bases are TGCGCCAGCAGCCCCCTGACTAGCGGGTCAACTGAGCAGTTCTTC.

The V gene is TRBV4-2, the J gene TRBJ2-1, with TRBD2 matching over 9 bases. The germline V gene encodes CDR1 LGHNA and CDR2 YNFKEQ. This CDR3 has 15 amino acids. The V segment lost 5 bases and the J segment 6 bases; nucleotides outside the gene matches: 8. The CDR3 spells CASSLGLAGGNEQFF. DNA for the CDR3: TGTGCCAGCAGCTTGGGACTAGCCGGAGGCAATGAGCAGTTCTTC.

The chain combines TRBV7-8 with TRBJ2-3; D not certain. The V gene's germline CDR1 is SGHVS and CDR2 FQNEAQ. CDR3 length equals 13 residues. Trimming removed 1 base at V and 4 bases at J, with 6 bases between. The CDR3 loop reads CASSLVHADTQYF. For the CDR3, the DNA is TGTGCCAGCAGCTTAGTTCATGCAGATACGCAGTATTTT.

The genes are TRBV11-2 and TRBJ2-1; TRBD2 aligns across 7 bases. J was trimmed by 5 bases and V by 5 bases; bases with no gene match: 12. Germline V gene sequence: CDR1 SGHAT, CDR2 FQNNGV. There are 16 residues in the CDR3. CDR3 sequence reads: CASSQWARGSNNEQFF. In DNA form, the CDR3 reads TGTGCCAGCAGCCAATGGGCTCGCGGGAGTAACAATGAGCAGTTCTTC.

The table lists this clone with a few counts. One end of the junction does not line up with germline, which may come from a read error. The chain recombines TRBV11-2 with TRBJ2-6; tentatively, D is TRBD1 (7 bases). Germline lookup yields CDR1 SGHAT and CDR2 FQNNGV. The CDR3 sequence is 15 residues long. DNA of the CDR3: TGTGCCAGCAGCCCTTGGACAGGAGGGGTCAACGTCCTGACTTTC. Amino acid sequence: CASSPWTGGVNVLTF.

J is TRBJ1-5 and V is TRBV28; TRBD1 is a possible D gene (5 bases). Germline V lookup: CDR1 MDHEN, CDR2 SYDVKM. This CDR3 is 14 amino acids long. V lost 7 bases, J lost 6 bases, and 16 bases lay in between. The CDR3 loop reads CASTPGHRGQPQHF. The CDR3 DNA follows: TGTGCCAGCACCCCAGGACATAGGGGTCAGCCCCAGCATTTT. The variable domain in full, with the rest retrieved from reference TRBV28 and TRBJ1-5, is DVKVTQSSRYLVKRTGEKVFLECVQDMDHENMFWYRQDPGLGLRLIYFSYDVKMKEKGDIPEGYSVSREKKERFSLILESASTNQTSMYLCASTPGHRGQPQHFGDGTRLSIL.

The CDR3 protein is CASSLEAGDGYTF. The CDR3 nucleotides are TGTGCCAGCAGCTTAGAGGCAGGGGATGGCTACACCTTC. The chain is built from TRBV7-9 and TRBJ1-2; possible D gene TRBD1, 6 bases. The V end lost 1 base, the J end lost 6 bases, and 9 bases lay between the germline ends. The CDR3 contains 13 residues. Germline loops: CDR1 SEHNR, CDR2 FQNEAQ (reference sequence). Using reference TRBV7-9 and TRBJ1-2 for the parts outside the CDR3, the full variable domain is DTGVSQNPRHKITKRGQNVTFRCDPISEHNRLYWYRQTLGQGPEFLTYFQNEAQLEKSRLLSDRFSAERPKGSFSTLEIQRTEQGDSAMYLCASSLEAGDGYTFGSGTRLTVV.